This is a list of T cell receptor beta chains from one sample in a study of control samples from healthy donors and cancer patients. Here immunoSEQ multiplex PCR was the method, and the copy in TCRdb shows in-frame clones only, minus some. This table holds about 41,000 clones, approximately 94% found once. The specimen was blood. These receptors originate from a man aged 55-75 years in good health. Each CDR3 is given with its conserved first and last residue. Each record gives: CDR3 protein, CDR3 DNA, clone size, V gene, J gene, D gene. D genes are given only for firm matches. The size entry is marked missing in some rows and otherwise reads once, few, many or a size class.

CDR3: CATLICPGQGPEDGYTF; DNA: TGTGCCACCTTAATTTGTCCGGGACAGGGGCCTGAGGATGGCTACACCTTC; size: .; V: TRBV25-1; J: TRBJ1-2; D: TRBD1
CDR3: CASSLVEDGSYEQYF; DNA: TGTGCCAGCAGCTTAGTGGAGGACGGATCCTACGAGCAGTACTTC; size: .; V: TRBV7-9; J: TRBJ2-7; D: .
CDR3: CARSATDTQYF; DNA: TGTGCCAGGTCAGCAACAGATACGCAGTATTTT; size: .; V: TRBV6-4; J: TRBJ2-3; D: .
CDR3: CASSMRGVSGNTIYF; DNA: TGTGCCAGCAGTATGAGGGGGGTCTCTGGAAACACCATATATTTT; size: .; V: TRBV6-5; J: TRBJ1-3; D: .
CDR3: CATSADDRGDYGYTF; DNA: TGTGCCACCAGTGCGGACGACAGGGGTGACTATGGCTACACCTTC; size: .; V: TRBV24-1; J: TRBJ1-2; D: TRBD1
CDR3: CASGTGQGKINEQFF; DNA: TGTGCTAGTGGCACGGGTCAGGGGAAGATAAATGAGCAGTTCTTC; size: once; V: TRBV12-5; J: TRBJ2-1; D: .
CDR3: CASSVGTHTDTQYF; DNA: TGTGCCAGCAGCGTAGGGACGCACACAGATACGCAGTATTTT; size: .; V: TRBV9; J: TRBJ2-3; D: .
CDR3: CASSEYVFAGDAYNEQFF; DNA: TGTGCCAGCAGTGAATATGTATTTGCGGGAGACGCCTACAATGAGCAGTTCTTC; size: once; V: TRBV25-1; J: TRBJ2-1; D: TRBD2
CDR3: CASIAGGYNEQFF; DNA: TGTGCCAGCATAGCGGGGGGGTACAATGAGCAGTTCTTC; size: once; V: TRBV28; J: TRBJ2-1; D: TRBD2
CDR3: CASSLENFYGYTF; DNA: TGTGCCAGCAGTTTGGAGAATTTCTATGGCTACACCTTC; size: .; V: TRBV28; J: TRBJ1-2; D: .
CDR3: CASSVGIQGPETQYF; DNA: TGTGCCAGCAGCGTAGGAATACAGGGTCCCGAGACCCAGTACTTC; size: .; V: TRBV9; J: TRBJ2-5; D: .
CDR3: CASSPLGTAHSYEQYF; DNA: TGTGCCAGCTCACCACTTGGGACCGCCCATTCCTACGAGCAGTACTTC; size: .; V: TRBV18; J: TRBJ2-7; D: .
CDR3: CASSQTGTGSTDTQYF; DNA: TGTGCCAGCAGCCAAACCGGGACAGGAAGCACAGATACGCAGTATTTT; size: .; V: TRBV6-2/TRBV6-3; J: TRBJ2-3; D: TRBD1
CDR3: CASSLAGSPLHF; DNA: TGTGCCAGCAGTTTAGCTGGTTCACCCCTCCACTTT; size: .; V: TRBV12-3/TRBV12-4; J: TRBJ1-6; D: .
CDR3: CATLFLRREAFF; DNA: TGTGCCACCCTTTTTTTAAGGCGGGAAGCTTTCTTT; size: .; V: TRBV6-6; J: TRBJ1-1; D: .
CDR3: CASRPASGNTIYF; DNA: TGTGCCAGCAGGCCTGCCTCTGGAAACACCATATATTTT; size: .; V: TRBV27; J: TRBJ1-3; D: .
CDR3: CASSQSRAPYTQYF; DNA: TGCGCCAGCAGTCAATCGAGGGCCCCCTATACGCAGTATTTT; size: .; V: TRBV23-1; J: TRBJ2-3; D: .
CDR3: CASSLVSTSVQETQYF; DNA: TGTGCCAGCAGCTTGGTTTCAACCTCGGTCCAAGAGACCCAGTACTTC; size: once; V: TRBV5-4; J: TRBJ2-5; D: .
CDR3: CAISPGDSYEQYF; DNA: TGCGCCATCTCCCCTGGGGACTCCTACGAGCAGTACTTC; size: .; V: TRBV10-1; J: TRBJ2-7; D: .
CDR3: CASSSVTSGRFDEQFF; DNA: TGTGCCAGCAGCTCGGTGACTAGCGGGAGGTTCGATGAGCAGTTCTTC; size: .; V: TRBV7-3; J: TRBJ2-1; D: TRBD2
CDR3: CASSESTGGLRTFF; DNA: TGCGCCAGCAGTGAGTCGACAGGGGGGTTAAGGACTTTCTTT; size: .; V: TRBV10-1; J: TRBJ1-1; D: TRBD1
CDR3: CASSQGTGNTIYF; DNA: TGTGCCAGCAGCCAGGGGACTGGAAACACCATATATTTT; size: once; V: TRBV27; J: TRBJ1-3; D: .
CDR3: CASSPPGLGTEAFF; DNA: TGTGCCAGCTCACCACCGGGATTGGGCACTGAAGCTTTCTTT; size: .; V: TRBV18; J: TRBJ1-1; D: .
CDR3: CASSQAGRGETQYF; DNA: TGTGCCAGCAGCCAAGCGGGTAGGGGAGAGACCCAGTACTTC; size: few; V: TRBV14; J: TRBJ2-5; D: .
CDR3: CARSINLRQGFTDPQHF; DNA: TGTGCCAGAAGCATAAATTTGCGACAGGGCTTCACGGACCCCCAGCATTTT; size: .; V: TRBV5-3; J: TRBJ1-5; D: TRBD1
CDR3: CASRSIDEQYF; DNA: TGTGCCAGCAGGTCGATCGACGAGCAGTACTTC; size: once; V: TRBV7-3; J: TRBJ2-7; D: .
CDR3: CASSGTAMYGYTF; DNA: TGCGCCAGCAGCGGGACAGCCATGTATGGCTACACCTTC; size: .; V: TRBV10-2; J: TRBJ1-2; D: TRBD1
CDR3: CASSDPGQGHYEQYF; DNA: TGTGCCAGCAGTGATCCGGGACAGGGGCACTACGAGCAGTACTTC; size: .; V: TRBV2; J: TRBJ2-7; D: TRBD1
CDR3: CASSPWTSGNFYEQYF; DNA: TGTGCCAGCAGCCCCTGGACTAGCGGGAACTTCTACGAGCAGTACTTC; size: .; V: TRBV14; J: TRBJ2-7; D: TRBD2
CDR3: CASSRGLPNQPQHF; DNA: TGTGCCAGTAGTAGGGGACTACCCAATCAGCCCCAGCATTTT; size: .; V: TRBV19; J: TRBJ1-5; D: .
CDR3: CASSQEAGLNTEAFF; DNA: TGTGCCAGCAGCCAAGAGGCCGGTCTGAACACTGAAGCTTTCTTT; size: once; V: TRBV14; J: TRBJ1-1; D: .
CDR3: CSVERGPRGEQYF; DNA: TGCAGCGTTGAACGGGGGCCGAGGGGCGAGCAGTACTTC; size: .; V: TRBV29-1; J: TRBJ2-7; D: .
CDR3: CASSLSVAYEQYF; DNA: TGTGCCAGCAGCTTATCAGTGGCCTACGAGCAGTACTTC; size: once; V: TRBV7-9; J: TRBJ2-7; D: .